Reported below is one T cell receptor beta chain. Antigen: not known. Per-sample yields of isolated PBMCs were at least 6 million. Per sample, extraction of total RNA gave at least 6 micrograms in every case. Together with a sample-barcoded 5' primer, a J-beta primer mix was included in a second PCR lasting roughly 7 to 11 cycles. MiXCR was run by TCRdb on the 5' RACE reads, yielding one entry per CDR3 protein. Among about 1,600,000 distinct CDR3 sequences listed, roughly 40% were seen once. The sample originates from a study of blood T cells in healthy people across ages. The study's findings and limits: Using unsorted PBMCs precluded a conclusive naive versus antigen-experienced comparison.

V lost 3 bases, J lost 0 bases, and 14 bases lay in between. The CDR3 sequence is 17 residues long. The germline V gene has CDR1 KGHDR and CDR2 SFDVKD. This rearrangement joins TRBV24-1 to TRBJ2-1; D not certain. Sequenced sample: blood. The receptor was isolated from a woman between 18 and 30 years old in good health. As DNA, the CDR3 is TGTGCCACCAGTGATCGCCACTCTGCCTCCTCCTACAATGAGCAGTTCTTC. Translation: CATSDRHSASSYNEQFF.